The 27 T cell receptor beta chains presented below share a single source sample, sequenced in a study of read filtering for tumor transcriptome and immune sequencing. This library used approximately 0.4 ug RNA and molecular barcoded adaptors spanning alpha/delta and beta/gamma chains. TCRdb ran MiXCR on the reads and lists one entry per CDR3 protein. This sample yields 100,000 to 150,000 distinct CDR3 sequences, of which 10% to 15% are seen a single time; approximately 9.9% belongs to the top ten. The sequenced sample consisted of a population of CD138-negative cells sorted from bone marrow. The receptor set was obtained from a donor aged 40 or older with multiple myeloma.

This clonotype appeared many times. The gene calls are TRBV6-5 and TRBJ2-7, with 8 bases lining up with TRBD1. The length of the CDR3 is 15 residues. Per germline, CDR1 MNHEY and CDR2 SVGAGI. With 6 bases clipped from V and 3 bases from J, the junction kept 10 bases outside the gene matches. The DNA for the CDR3 is TGTGCCAGCAGCACCTCGACAGGGGCCGGCTACGAGCAGTACTTC. Translation gives CASSTSTGAGYEQYF.

This clonotype has at least ten counts. This sequence joins TRBV5-6 and TRBJ2-5; D gene ambiguous. The CDR3 has 15 amino acids. Trimming stripped 0 bases from V and 1 base from J, with 10 bases between. The V gene's germline CDR1 is SGHDT and CDR2 YYEEEE. CDR3 sequence reads: CASSLVALSQETQYF. The CDR3 bases are TGTGCCAGCAGCTTGGTAGCCCTTTCCCAAGAGACCCAGTACTTC. The whole variable domain, remainder taken from reference TRBV5-6 and TRBJ2-5, is DAGVTQSPTHLIKTRGQQVTLRCSPKSGHDTVSWYQQALGQGPQFIFQYYEEEERQRGNFPDRFSGHQFPNYSSELNVNALLLGDSALYLCASSLVALSQETQYFGPGTRLLVL.

In this sample, this clonotype turned up a few times. Given a much more abundant clone one base away, this may be a read error. The CDR3 end shows no conserved phenylalanine or tryptophan, and so a read error is likely. The chain employs TRBV27 and TRBJ2-1; D is undetermined. The CDR3 is made up of 13 amino acids. V was trimmed by 7 bases and J by 0 bases, leaving 7 bases between them. Germline V gene data show CDR1 as MNHEY and CDR2 as SMNVEV (reference sequence). The CDR3 DNA reads as TGTGCCAGCAAGGGTCACTCCTACAATGAGCAGTTCCTC. Translation gives CASKGHSYNEQFL.

In its sample, this clonotype was seen many times. The rearrangement links TRBV20-1 to TRBJ1-4; 8 bases fit TRBD1. J lost 7 bases, V lost 2 bases, and 9 bases had no gene match. The CDR3 covers 15 residues. The germline V gene encodes CDR1 DFQATT and CDR2 SNEGSKA (reference sequence). CDR3 coding DNA: TGCAGTGCTAGACAGGGGGCGGGAGGTTTTGAAAAACTGTTTTTT. This translates into CSARQGAGGFEKLFF.

This clonotype was observed many times. V usage is TRBV11-2 and J usage is TRBJ1-4, with TRBD1 as a possible D gene (6 bases). The V gene's germline CDR1 is SGHAT and CDR2 FQNNGV. The CDR3 totals 14 residues. V was clipped by 4 bases and J by 4 bases, with 10 bases between them. The CDR3 spells CASSSGTHNEKLFF. The CDR3, as DNA: TGTGCCAGCAGCTCCGGGACACATAATGAAAAACTGTTTTTT. Full variable domain (rest looked up from reference TRBV11-2 and TRBJ1-4): EAGVAQSPRYKIIEKRQSVAFWCNPISGHATLYWYQQILGQGPKLLIQFQNNGVVDDSQLPKDRFSAERLKGVDSTLKIQPAKLEDSAVYLCASSSGTHNEKLFFGSGTQLSVL.

There are many counts of this clonotype. CDR3 region: CASSKDRVDTGELFF. CDR3 in DNA: TGTGCCAGCAGTAAGGACAGGGTCGACACCGGGGAGCTGTTTTTT. The chain couples TRBV6-5 to TRBJ2-2; TRBD1 matches at 8 bases. The CDR3 sequence is 15 residues long. The germline CDR1 and CDR2 sequences are MNHEY and SVGAGI. V was clipped by 5 bases and J by 3 bases; unmatched bases: 5.

The table lists this clonotype with many counts. The rearrangement uses TRBV6-1 and TRBJ2-7; D possibly corresponds to TRBD1 (6 bases). The CDR3 has 13 residues. V gave up 10 bases and J gave up 2 bases, with 15 bases separating them. From germline, CDR1 is MNHNS and CDR2 SASEGT. CDR3 amino acids: CATLDSIAYEQYF. CDR3 bases: TGTGCCACCCTGGACAGTATCGCCTACGAGCAGTACTTC.

As concerns this clonotype: A much larger clone lies a single base off, so this may be a read error. The chain combines TRBV5-1 with TRBJ2-1; D gene uncertain. Germline CDR1 reads SGHRS; CDR2 reads YFSETQ. The CDR3 loop spans 15 amino acids. The CDR3 spells CANSLEPAGNNEQFF. DNA of the CDR3: TGCGCCAACAGCTTGGAGCCAGCCGGAAACAATGAGCAGTTCTTC.

This clonotype has just a few counts. CDR3 DNA sequence: TGTGCCAGCAGCTTATCTGCGGCAGTCACAGATACGCAGTATTTT. It is translated as CASSLSAAVTDTQYF. The V and J genes are TRBV7-2 and TRBJ2-3; D unresolved. The CDR3 has 15 amino acids. Trimming removed 2 bases at V and 2 bases at J, with 11 bases between. Germline CDR1 and CDR2: SGHTA and FQGNSA.

This clonotype has a handful of counts. CDR3 protein: CASWIGENTEAFF. The CDR3 DNA reads as TGTGCCAGCTGGATTGGCGAGAACACTGAAGCTTTCTTT. This chain joins TRBV28 and TRBJ1-1; D gene ambiguous. Per the germline V gene, CDR1 is MDHEN and CDR2 is SYDVKM. The CDR3 is made up of 13 amino acids. V lost 8 bases and J lost 1, with 11 bases in between. Using reference TRBV28 and TRBJ1-1 for the parts outside the CDR3, the full variable domain is DVKVTQSSRYLVKRTGEKVFLECVQDMDHENMFWYRQDPGLGLRLIYFSYDVKMKEKGDIPEGYSVSREKKERFSLILESASTNQTSMYLCASWIGENTEAFFGQGTRLTVV.

The table lists this clonotype with many counts. This chain joins TRBV11-2 and TRBJ2-3; possibly TRBD1 for D (6 bases). This CDR3 has 13 residues. Germline lookup yields CDR1 SGHAT and CDR2 FQNNGV. Trimming took off 5 bases at V and 9 bases at J, with 15 bases between the two ends. CDR3 coding DNA: TGTGCCAGCAGCCGAGCCACAGGGACAACGCAGTATTTT. Residues: CASSRATGTTQYF.

As regards this clonotype: At one boundary the junction diverges from the germline segment, which might be a read error. The genes are TRBV3-1 and TRBJ2-2; D is unresolved. CDR3 size: 12 residues. The germline CDR1 and CDR2 sequences are LGHDT and YNNKEL (reference sequence). DNA for the CDR3: TGTGCCGGCAGCCCCAGCGACGGGGAGCTGTTTTTT. Residues: CAGSPSDGELFF.

Regarding this clonotype: One base away lies a much larger clone, so this may be a sequencing read error. Since the CDR3 does not end with the conserved phenylalanine or tryptophan, this likely comes from a read error. The J gene is TRBJ2-2, the V gene TRBV7-9, with D unresolved. The V gene lost 5 bases and the J gene lost 2 bases, with 12 bases spanning the gap. Per the germline V gene, CDR1 is SEHNR and CDR2 is FQNEAQ (reference sequence). The length of the CDR3 is 15 residues. The CDR3 DNA is TGTGCCAGCAGCCCCCCCCGGGCTAACACCGGGGAGCTGTTTCTT. This codes for CASSPPRANTGELFL.

This clonotype has a count of ten or more. The V call is TRBV5-1, the J call TRBJ2-3, with 11 positions matching TRBD2. CDR3 length: 15 residues. The trim removed 5 bases at V and 4 bases at J, leaving 6 bases unmatched. Germline values: CDR1 SGHRS, CDR2 YFSETQ. The CDR3, as DNA: TGCGCCAGCAGTTACCCTAGCGGGAGGTCAGATACGCAGTATTTT. It translates to CASSYPSGRSDTQYF. Supplemented by reference TRBV5-1 and TRBJ2-3, the full variable domain reads KAGVTQTPRYLIKTRGQQVTLSCSPISGHRSVSWYQQTPGQGLQFLFEYFSETQRNKGNFPGRFSGRQFSNSRSEMNVSTLELGDSALYLCASSYPSGRSDTQYFGPGTRLTVL.

This clonotype was observed a handful of times. The V gene is TRBV30, the J gene TRBJ2-3, with 10 bases matching TRBD2. The germline V gene encodes CDR1 GTSNPN and CDR2 SVGIG (reference sequence). The V and J ends lost 3 bases and 2 bases, in that order; junction bases with no gene match: 2. The CDR3 runs to 14 residues. The chain's CDR3 is CAWRGLAPTDTQYF. CDR3 DNA: TGTGCCTGGAGGGGACTAGCGCCCACAGATACGCAGTATTTT.

This clonotype was detected ten times or more. The chain combines TRBV29-1 with TRBJ2-7, with D possibly matching TRBD2 (6 bases). This CDR3 region has 13 residues. V dropped 7 bases and J dropped 2 bases, with 15 bases sitting between them. Germline lookup yields CDR1 SQVTM and CDR2 ANQGSEA. The CDR3 bases are TGCAGCGCCCACATAGCGGCCACCTACGAGCAGTACTTC. It yields the protein CSAHIAATYEQYF.

On this clonotype itself: Just one base apart from a much larger clone, this may be a read error. The gene calls are TRBV11-2 and TRBJ2-6; TRBD2 matches at 11 bases. The V and J ends lost 5 bases and 3 bases, in that order; junction bases with no gene match: 3. CDR1 and CDR2 (germline): SGHAT, FQNNGV. The CDR3 covers 16 residues. CDR3 sequence: CASSPLAGGGANVLTF. For the CDR3, the DNA is TGTGCCAGCAGCCCCCTAGCGGGAGGTGGGGCCAACGTCCTGACTTTC. The variable domain in full, completed from reference TRBV11-2 and TRBJ2-6, reads EAGVAQSPRYKIIEKRQSVAFWCNPISGHATLYWYQQILGQGPKLLIQFQNNGVVDDSQLPKDRFSAERLKGVDSTLKIQPAKLEDSAVYLCASSPLAGGGANVLTFGAGSRLTVL.

This clonotype was seen only a few times. This rearrangement joins TRBV19 to TRBJ2-2, with a weak D call TRBD1 (5 bases). The CDR3 spans 14 residues. Germline assignment: CDR1 LNHDA and CDR2 SQIVND (reference sequence). The V gene lost 5 bases and the J gene lost 4 bases, with 11 bases spanning the gap. The DNA for the CDR3 is TGTGCCAGTAGTTATCAGGGTGTCACCGGGGAGCTGTTTTTT. This codes for CASSYQGVTGELFF.

This clonotype was counted many times. The rearrangement uses TRBV11-2 and TRBJ2-7, with D possibly TRBD1 on 6 matching bases. CDR1 SGHAT and CDR2 FQNNGV come from the germline V gene. This CDR3 contains 14 residues. V was shortened by 5 bases and J by 0 bases, with 11 bases between the two germline ends. The CDR3 bases are TGTGCCAGCAGCCTCGGACAGAGCTCCTACGAGCAGTACTTC. It encodes CASSLGQSSYEQYF.

V usage is TRBV29-1 and J usage is TRBJ2-2, with 13 bases aligning to TRBD2. Germline CDR1 SQVTM, CDR2 ANQGSEA. The CDR3 has 14 amino acids. V shed 7 bases and J 6 bases; nucleotides not matched to a gene: 5. The CDR3 region has the DNA TGCAGCGGAATACTAGCGGGAGGGCCCGGGGAGCTGTTTTTT. This sequence encodes CSGILAGGPGELFF.

This clonotype was detected many times. J is TRBJ2-7 and V is TRBV28; D tentatively reads TRBD1 or TRBD2 (5 bases each). The CDR3 contains 14 residues. Deletions cut 5 bases from V and 2 bases from J, with 13 bases between. Germline V gene lookup returns CDR1 MDHEN and CDR2 SYDVKM. CDR3 protein: CASSPTGLTYEQYF. DNA of the CDR3: TGTGCCAGCAGTCCCACGGGGCTCACCTACGAGCAGTACTTC.

This clonotype was seen ten or more times. This sequence joins TRBV20-1 and TRBJ2-7, with TRBD2 matching 13 bases. J was trimmed by 5 bases and V by 5 bases; bases with no gene match: 9. CDR1 DFQATT and CDR2 SNEGSKA come from the germline V gene (reference sequence). The CDR3 is 15 amino acids. CDR3 sequence (DNA): TGCAGTGCTCGGACTAGCGGGGGTCCGAACGACGAGCAGTACTTC. Translated: CSARTSGGPNDEQYF.

DNA of the CDR3: TGTGCCAGCAGCCGTCCTGGGGGGACCTACGAGCAGTACTTC. Protein: CASSRPGGTYEQYF. The chain joins TRBV7-2 to TRBJ2-7; a weak D match, TRBD2 (6 bases). The germline CDR1 and CDR2 sequences are SGHTA and FQGNSA. The CDR3 runs 14 residues. V was trimmed by 5 bases and J by 2 bases, leaving 13 bases between them.

The chain combines TRBV11-2 with TRBJ2-3; 9 nucleotides match TRBD2. Germline CDR1 and CDR2: SGHAT and FQNNGV. Unmatched junction bases numbered 8, after V lost 5 bases and J lost 2 bases. The CDR3 contains 16 residues. The CDR3 reads CASSPLERGDTDTQYF. DNA of the CDR3: TGTGCCAGCAGCCCTCTGGAGCGGGGGGACACAGATACGCAGTATTTT.

Details on this clonotype: It may be a read error: a sequence one base away is much more abundant. Here the CDR3 omits its conserved ending phenylalanine or tryptophan, so a read error is the likely source. The CDR3 DNA is TGCGCCAGCAGCTACCGGGGCCGCAGGAATGAGCAGTTCTCC. Its protein product is CASSYRGRRNEQFS. This chain links TRBV5-1 with TRBJ2-1; tentatively, D is TRBD1 or TRBD2 (5 bases each). V lost 3 bases, J lost 7 bases, and 14 bases lay in between. The CDR3 is made up of 14 amino acids. Germline assignment: CDR1 SGHRS and CDR2 YFSETQ.

The chain recombines TRBV12-3 or TRBV12-4 with TRBJ2-2; D remains unclear. The CDR3 length is 14 residues. The V and J ends lost 5 bases and 5 bases respectively, with 12 bases between them. Here the CDR3 reads CASSKERWTGELFF. For the CDR3, the DNA is TGTGCCAGCAGTAAGGAGAGGTGGACCGGGGAGCTGTTTTTT.

This clonotype was detected a few times. The V and J genes are TRBV28 and TRBJ1-5; possibly TRBD1 for D (5 bases). Looked up from germline, CDR1 is MDHEN and CDR2 is SYDVKM. V lost 4 bases to trimming and J lost 0 bases, with 13 bases between them. The CDR3 spans 16 residues. Here the CDR3 DNA reads TGTGCCAGCAGTTCCAGTACAGGCTATAGCAATCAGCCCCAGCATTTT. Protein sequence: CASSSSTGYSNQPQHF.